The entry below describes one T cell receptor beta chain. Its matching antigen is unknown. This CDR3 region has 16 residues. Deletions cut 3 bases from V and 9 bases from J, with 25 bases between. Germline values: CDR1 SGHNT, CDR2 YYREEE (reference sequence). These data are taken from a study of T cell responses to AZD1222 COVID-19 vaccine. The study, taken as a whole, reports: There were mostly white British donors and more females than males, and clonal diversity was possibly underestimated.

Produced via immunoSEQ multiplex PCR; TCRdb's table is partial and in-frame only. The repertoire holds about 160,000 clones, with approximately 90% as singletons. This sequence originates from an adult in good health. The chain uses TRBV5-4 and TRBJ2-7; D is perhaps TRBD2 (6 bases). The sequencing here drew on peripheral blood, taken on day 0 of AZD1222 vaccination. This CDR3 reads CASSSAKTGDLRGQYF. The CDR3 DNA sequence: TGTGCCAGCAGCTCCGCTAAGACGGGAGACCTACGAGGGCAGTACTTC.